The clone carrying this T cell receptor (beta chain) was seen only a few times. This record belongs to a study of blood T cell repertoires in COVID-19. Here immunoSEQ multiplex PCR was the method, and the copy in TCRdb shows in-frame clones only, minus some. The sample lists fewer than 200,000 clones; about 88% were seen once. CDR1 is SGHNT, CDR2 YENEEA, per germline. The CDR3 contains 16 residues. V was pared by 0 bases and J by 0 bases, with 11 bases between. This chain connects TRBV11-3 to TRBJ2-5; D may be TRBD2 (7 bases). The sequencing input was peripheral blood. The origin of this receptor is a man aged 35 to 55 with active or convalescent COVID-19. CDR3 loop: CASSLDLGGHQETQYF. The CDR3 DNA sequence: TGTGCCAGCAGCTTAGATCTCGGGGGGCACCAAGAGACCCAGTACTTC.